These 2 T cell receptor beta chains were all obtained from the same sample, sequenced in a study of T cell changes during pregnancy in multiple sclerosis. Only in-frame clones appear in the TCRdb table, and some are missing; sequencing was by immunoSEQ multiplex PCR. The repertoire holds approximately 88,000 clones, with nearly 95% as singletons. This material consisted of peripheral blood, taken in the second trimester of pregnancy. These receptors came from a female donor with multiple sclerosis, enrolled in a pregnancy study.

The chain joins TRBV9 to TRBJ2-3; D is possibly TRBD2 (6 bases). V was cut by 0 bases and J by 6 bases, with 20 bases left in between. This CDR3 is built from 17 residues. Germline CDR1 is SGDLS and CDR2 is YYNGEE. CDR3 sequence reads: CASSVDPREFEPDTQYF. DNA for the CDR3: TGTGCCAGCAGCGTAGATCCCCGGGAGTTCGAACCCGATACGCAGTATTTT. The full variable domain, in which reference TRBV9 and TRBJ2-3 provide the parts outside the CDR3, is DSGVTQTPKHLITATGQRVTLRCSPRSGDLSVYWYQQSLDQGLQFLIQYYNGEERAKGNILERFSAQQFPDLHSELNLSSLELGDSALYFCASSVDPREFEPDTQYFGPGTRLTVL.

The chain uses TRBV18 and TRBJ2-7; 13 bases align to TRBD2. CDR1 and CDR2 from the germline V gene are KGHSH and LQKENI. The ends lost 3 bases at V and 3 bases at J; junction bases unmatched: 5. The CDR3 runs 16 residues. CDR3 residues: CASSPGLAGDYYEQYF. The CDR3 nucleotides read TGTGCCAGCTCACCTGGACTAGCGGGAGACTACTACGAGCAGTACTTC.